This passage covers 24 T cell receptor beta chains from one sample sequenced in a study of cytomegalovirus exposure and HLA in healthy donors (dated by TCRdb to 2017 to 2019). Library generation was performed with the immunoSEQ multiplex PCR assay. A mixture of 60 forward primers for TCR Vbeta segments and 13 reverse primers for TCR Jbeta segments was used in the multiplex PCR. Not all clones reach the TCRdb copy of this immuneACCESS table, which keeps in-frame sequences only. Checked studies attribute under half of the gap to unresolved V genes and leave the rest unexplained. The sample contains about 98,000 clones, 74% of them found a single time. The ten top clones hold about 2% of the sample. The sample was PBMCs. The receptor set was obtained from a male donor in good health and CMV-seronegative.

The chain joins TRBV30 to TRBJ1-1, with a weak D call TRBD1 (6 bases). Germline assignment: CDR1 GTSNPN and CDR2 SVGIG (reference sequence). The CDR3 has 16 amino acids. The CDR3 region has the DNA TGTGTCCATACCAGGGGACTACCCATAGGGAACACTGAAGCTTTCTTT. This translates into CVHTRGLPIGNTEAFF.

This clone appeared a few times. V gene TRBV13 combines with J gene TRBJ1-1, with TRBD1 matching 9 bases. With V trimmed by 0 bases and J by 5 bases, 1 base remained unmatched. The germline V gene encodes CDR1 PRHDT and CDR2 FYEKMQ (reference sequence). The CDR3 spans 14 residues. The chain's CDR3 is CASSLGTGGTEAFF. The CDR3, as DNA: TGTGCCAGCAGCTTAGGGACAGGGGGAACTGAAGCTTTCTTT.

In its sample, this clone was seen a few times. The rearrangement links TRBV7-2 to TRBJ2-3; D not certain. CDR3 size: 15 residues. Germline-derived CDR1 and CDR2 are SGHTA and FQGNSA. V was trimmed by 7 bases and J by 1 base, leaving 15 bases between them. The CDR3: CASTIGSPGTDTQYF. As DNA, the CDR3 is TGTGCCAGCACCATCGGGTCCCCGGGCACAGATACGCAGTATTTT.

As DNA, the CDR3 is TGCGCCAGCAGCTTTAGAGGGACAGGGAGGAACGAGCAGTACTTC. Its protein product is CASSFRGTGRNEQYF. The V and J genes are TRBV5-1 and TRBJ2-7, with TRBD1 matching over 9 bases. Trimming cost V 2 bases and J 5 bases; bases outside gene matches: 8. Germline V gene data show CDR1 as SGHRS and CDR2 as YFSETQ. This CDR3 comprises 15 residues.

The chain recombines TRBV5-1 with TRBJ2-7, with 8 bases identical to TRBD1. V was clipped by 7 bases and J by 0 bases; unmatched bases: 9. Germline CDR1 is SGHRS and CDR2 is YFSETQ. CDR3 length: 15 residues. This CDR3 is CASYLGTGLSYEQYF. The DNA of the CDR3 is TGCGCCAGCTACTTGGGGACAGGACTCTCCTACGAGCAGTACTTC.

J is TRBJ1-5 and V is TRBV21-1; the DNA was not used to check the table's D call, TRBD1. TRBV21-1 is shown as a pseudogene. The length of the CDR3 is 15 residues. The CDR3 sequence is CASSIGQVRNQPQHF. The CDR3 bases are TGTGCCAGCAGCATTGGACAGGTCCGCAATCAGCCCCAGCATTTT.

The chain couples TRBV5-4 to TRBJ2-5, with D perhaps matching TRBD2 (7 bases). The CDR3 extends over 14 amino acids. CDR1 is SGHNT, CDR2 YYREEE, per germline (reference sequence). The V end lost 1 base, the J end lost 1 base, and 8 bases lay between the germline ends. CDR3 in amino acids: CASSLRGGQETQYF. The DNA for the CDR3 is TGTGCCAGCAGCTTGAGGGGGGGCCAAGAGACCCAGTACTTC.

The CDR3 spells CASSLGLETGELFF. DNA for the CDR3: TGCGCCAGCAGCTTGGGGCTGGAGACCGGGGAGCTGTTTTTT. This rearrangement joins TRBV5-1 to TRBJ2-2; D gene unclear. The CDR3 covers 14 residues. The V and J ends lost 0 bases and 5 bases respectively, with 8 bases between them. Looked up from germline, CDR1 is SGHRS and CDR2 is YFSETQ.

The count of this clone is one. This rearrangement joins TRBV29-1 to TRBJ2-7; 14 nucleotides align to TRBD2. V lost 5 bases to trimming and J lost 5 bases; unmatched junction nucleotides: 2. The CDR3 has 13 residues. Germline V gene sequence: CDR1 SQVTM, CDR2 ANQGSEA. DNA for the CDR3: TGCAGCGTTAGGACTAGCGGGAGGAACGAGCAGTACTTC. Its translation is CSVRTSGRNEQYF.

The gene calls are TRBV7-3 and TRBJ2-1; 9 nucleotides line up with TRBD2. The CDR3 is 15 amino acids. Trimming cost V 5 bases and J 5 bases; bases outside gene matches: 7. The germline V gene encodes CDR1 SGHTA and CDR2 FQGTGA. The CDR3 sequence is CASSPRLAGNNEQFF. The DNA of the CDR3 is TGTGCCAGCAGCCCCAGGCTAGCGGGAAACAATGAGCAGTTCTTC.

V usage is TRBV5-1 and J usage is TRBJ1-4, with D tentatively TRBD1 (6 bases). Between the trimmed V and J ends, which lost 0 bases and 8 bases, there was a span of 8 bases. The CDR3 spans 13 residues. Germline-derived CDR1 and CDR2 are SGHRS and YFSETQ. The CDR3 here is CASSLATGEKLFF. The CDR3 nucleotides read TGCGCCAGCAGCTTGGCGACAGGCGAAAAACTGTTTTTT.

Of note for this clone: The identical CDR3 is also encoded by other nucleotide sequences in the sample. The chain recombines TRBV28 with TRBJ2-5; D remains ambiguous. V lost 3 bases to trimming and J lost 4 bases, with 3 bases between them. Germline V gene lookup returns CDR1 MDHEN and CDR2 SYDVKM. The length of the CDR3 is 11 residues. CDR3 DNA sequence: TGTGCCAGCAGTTTCCTAGAGACCCAGTACTTC. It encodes CASSFLETQYF.

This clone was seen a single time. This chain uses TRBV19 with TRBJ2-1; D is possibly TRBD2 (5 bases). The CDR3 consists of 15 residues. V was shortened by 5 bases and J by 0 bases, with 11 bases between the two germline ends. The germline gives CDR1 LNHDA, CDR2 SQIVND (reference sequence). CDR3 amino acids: CASSPAVSSYNEQFF. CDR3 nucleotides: TGTGCCAGTAGTCCAGCGGTGAGCTCCTACAATGAGCAGTTCTTC.

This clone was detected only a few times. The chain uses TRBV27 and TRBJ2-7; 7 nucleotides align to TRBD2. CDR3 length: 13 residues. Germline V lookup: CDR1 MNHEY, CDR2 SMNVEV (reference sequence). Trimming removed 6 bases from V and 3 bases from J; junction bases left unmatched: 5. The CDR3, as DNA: TGTGCCAGCAGAAGGCGGGAGAACTACGAGCAGTACTTC. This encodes CASRRRENYEQYF.

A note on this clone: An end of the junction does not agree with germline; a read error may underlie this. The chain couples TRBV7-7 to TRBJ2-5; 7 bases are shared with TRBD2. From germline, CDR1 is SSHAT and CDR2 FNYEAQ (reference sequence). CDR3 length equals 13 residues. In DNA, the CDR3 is TGTGCTAGCAGCTTATGGGAGGGGGAGACCCAGTACTTC. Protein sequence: CASSLWEGETQYF. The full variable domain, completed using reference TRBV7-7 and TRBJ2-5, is GAGVSQSPRYKVTKRGQDVTLRCDPISSHATLYWYQQALGQGPEFLTYFNYEAQPDKSGLPSDRFSAERPEGSISTLTIQRTEQRDSAMYRCASSLWEGETQYFGPGTRLLVL.

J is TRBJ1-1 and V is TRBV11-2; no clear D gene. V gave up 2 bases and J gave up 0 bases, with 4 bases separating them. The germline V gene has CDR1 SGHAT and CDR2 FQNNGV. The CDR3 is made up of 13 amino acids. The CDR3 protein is CASSLHLNTEAFF. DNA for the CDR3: TGTGCCAGCAGCTTACATCTGAACACTGAAGCTTTCTTT.

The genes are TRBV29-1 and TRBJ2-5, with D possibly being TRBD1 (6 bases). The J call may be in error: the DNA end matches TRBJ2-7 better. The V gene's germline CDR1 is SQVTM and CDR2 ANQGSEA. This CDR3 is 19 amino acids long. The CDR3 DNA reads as TGCAGCCCCCACTGCCCAACCCAAAACAACAGGGCCCTATCCTACGAGCAGTACTTC. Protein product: CSPHCPTQNNRALSYEQYF.

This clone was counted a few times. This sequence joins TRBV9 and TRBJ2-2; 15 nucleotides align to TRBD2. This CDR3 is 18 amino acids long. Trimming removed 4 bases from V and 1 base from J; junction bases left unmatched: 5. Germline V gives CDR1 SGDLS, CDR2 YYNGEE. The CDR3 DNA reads TGTGCCAGCAGCCCTAGGACTAGCGGGAGGGAGAACACCGGGGAGCTGTTTTTT. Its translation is CASSPRTSGRENTGELFF.

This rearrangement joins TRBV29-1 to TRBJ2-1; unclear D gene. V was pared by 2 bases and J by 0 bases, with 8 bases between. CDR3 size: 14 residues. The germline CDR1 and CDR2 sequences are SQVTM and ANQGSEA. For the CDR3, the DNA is TGCAGCGTTGAAAATTACAGCTCCTACAATGAGCAGTTCTTC. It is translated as CSVENYSSYNEQFF.

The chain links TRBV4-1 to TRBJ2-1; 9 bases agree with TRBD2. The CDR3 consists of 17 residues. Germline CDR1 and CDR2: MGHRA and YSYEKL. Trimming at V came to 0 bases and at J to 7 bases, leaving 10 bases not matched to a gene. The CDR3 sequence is CASSQDRREGLGNEQFF. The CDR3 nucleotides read TGCGCCAGCAGCCAAGATAGGCGGGAGGGCCTCGGGAATGAGCAGTTCTTC.

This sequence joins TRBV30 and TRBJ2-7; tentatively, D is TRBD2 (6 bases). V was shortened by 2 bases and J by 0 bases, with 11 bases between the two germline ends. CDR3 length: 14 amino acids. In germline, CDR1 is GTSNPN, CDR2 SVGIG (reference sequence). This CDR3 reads CAWSFSGISYEQYF. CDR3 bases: TGTGCCTGGAGTTTTAGCGGCATCTCCTACGAGCAGTACTTC.

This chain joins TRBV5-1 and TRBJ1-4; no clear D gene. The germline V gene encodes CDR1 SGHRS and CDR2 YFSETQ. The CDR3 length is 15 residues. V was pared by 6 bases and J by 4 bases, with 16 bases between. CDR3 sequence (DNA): TGCGCCAGCACCCCCAGCGGACGGGGTAATGAAAAACTGTTTTTT. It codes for CASTPSGRGNEKLFF.

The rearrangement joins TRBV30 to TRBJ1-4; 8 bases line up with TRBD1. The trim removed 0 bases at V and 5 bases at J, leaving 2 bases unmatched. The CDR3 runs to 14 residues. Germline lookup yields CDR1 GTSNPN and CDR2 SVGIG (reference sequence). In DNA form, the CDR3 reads TGTGCCTGGAGTGTAAGACAGGGGAATGAAAAACTGTTTTTT. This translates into CAWSVRQGNEKLFF.

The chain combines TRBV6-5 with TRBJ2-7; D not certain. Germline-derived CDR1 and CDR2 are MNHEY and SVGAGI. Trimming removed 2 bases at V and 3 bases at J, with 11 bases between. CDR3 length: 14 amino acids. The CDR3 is CASSYSAPSYEQYF. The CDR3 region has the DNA TGTGCCAGCAGTTACAGTGCACCCAGCTACGAGCAGTACTTC.